These 24 T cell receptor beta chains were sequenced from one sample in a study of shared clonotypes between healthy human individuals. Produced via immunoSEQ multiplex PCR; TCRdb's table is partial and in-frame only. The sample has about 1.9 million clones, approximately 92% seen once. CD45RO-negative, CCR7-selected cells formed the naive CD8 fraction, which excluded terminally differentiated effector memory CD45RA+ cells. The specimen sequenced was naive CD8+ T cells from PBMCs. The receptor source for this set is a young man in good health. Some clones in this sample may be carry-over from other donors' samples.

CDR3 region: CASTTRDKPYEQYF. CDR3 bases: TGTGCCAGCACCACCCGGGATAAGCCCTACGAGCAGTACTTC. The rearrangement links TRBV27 to TRBJ2-7, with D possibly being TRBD2 (5 bases). The germline V and J ends were trimmed by 7 bases and 2 bases, with 15 bases remaining between them. The V gene's germline CDR1 is MNHEY and CDR2 SMNVEV (reference sequence). The CDR3 length is 14 residues.

The V gene is TRBV5-5, the J gene TRBJ2-1; tentatively, D is TRBD2 (6 bases). The CDR3 extends over 16 amino acids. CDR1 is SGHKS and CDR2 is YYEKEE in the germline V gene (reference sequence). Trimming shortened V by 2 bases and J by 2 bases, and 14 bases separated the two germline ends. This chain's CDR3 is CASSLFGRSAYNEQFF. The CDR3 DNA follows: TGTGCCAGCAGCTTATTCGGGAGATCTGCCTACAATGAGCAGTTCTTC.

This clone was seen more than once but under ten times. Within the sample, other DNA sequences also encode this same CDR3. This rearrangement joins TRBV9 to TRBJ2-7; TRBD2 aligns across 7 bases. This CDR3 is built from 14 residues. J gave up 2 bases and V 0 bases, and 2 bases lay outside the gene matches. Germline assignment: CDR1 SGDLS and CDR2 YYNGEE. The CDR3 coding sequence is TGTGCCAGCAGCGTAGGGGGGAGGGCCTACGAGCAGTACTTC. It translates to CASSVGGRAYEQYF. Full variable domain (rest looked up from reference TRBV9 and TRBJ2-7): DSGVTQTPKHLITATGQRVTLRCSPRSGDLSVYWYQQSLDQGLQFLIQYYNGEERAKGNILERFSAQQFPDLHSELNLSSLELGDSALYFCASSVGGRAYEQYFGPGTRLTVT.

The CDR3 here is CASSLRGLAGRGGYEQYF. The CDR3 DNA sequence: TGTGCCAGCAGCTTAAGGGGACTAGCGGGAAGGGGCGGCTACGAGCAGTACTTC. The chain combines TRBV7-2 with TRBJ2-7; TRBD2 agrees at 13 bases. Germline assignment: CDR1 SGHTA and CDR2 FQGNSA. This CDR3 comprises 18 residues. V shed 2 bases, J shed 3 bases, and the junction held 10 bases outside the gene matches. Full variable domain (missing parts from reference TRBV7-2 and TRBJ2-7): GAGVSQSPSNKVTEKGKDVELRCDPISGHTALYWYRQSLGQGLEFLIYFQGNSAPDKSGLPSDRFSAERTGGSVSTLTIQRTQQEDSAVYLCASSLRGLAGRGGYEQYFGPGTRLTVT.

For the CDR3, the DNA is TGTGCCAGCAGTATAGCGGGAGGGCCCTACAATGAGCAGTTCTTC. Protein sequence: CASSIAGGPYNEQFF. The gene calls are TRBV5-6 and TRBJ2-1; 11 nucleotides match TRBD2. Germline assignment: CDR1 SGHDT and CDR2 YYEEEE. The CDR3 runs to 15 residues. Unmatched junction bases numbered 3, after V lost 5 bases and J lost 2 bases.

Here the CDR3 DNA reads TGTGCCAGCAGCCTAGGGCTCCCGGGGGAGACCCAGTACTTC. Protein sequence: CASSLGLPGETQYF. This sequence joins TRBV27 and TRBJ2-5, with TRBD2 as a possible D gene (5 bases). Germline V gives CDR1 MNHEY, CDR2 SMNVEV (reference sequence). Deletions cut 6 bases from V and 5 bases from J, with 16 bases between. There are 14 residues in the CDR3.

The V gene is TRBV28, the J gene TRBJ1-4; the match to TRBD1 covers 9 bases. This CDR3 region has 15 residues. CDR1 is MDHEN, CDR2 SYDVKM, per germline. Germline trimming cut 3 bases from V and 6 bases from J; bases unmatched to any gene: 5. The CDR3 here is CASSFWDRDDEKLFF. DNA of the CDR3: TGTGCCAGCAGTTTCTGGGACAGGGATGATGAAAAACTGTTTTTT.

This clone was seen just once. The V and J genes are TRBV4-3 and TRBJ1-4; D unclear. Germline values: CDR1 LGHNA, CDR2 YSLEER. Trimming pared 0 bases from V and 8 bases from J, leaving 13 bases between. CDR3 length: 15 amino acids. CDR3 sequence (DNA): TGCGCCAGCAGCCAAGATTGGCAGATAGGCGAAAAACTGTTTTTT. As protein: CASSQDWQIGEKLFF.

The J gene is TRBJ1-5, the V gene TRBV28; 9 bases are a match to TRBD1. The trim removed 8 bases at V and 7 bases at J, leaving 6 bases unmatched. Germline V gene lookup returns CDR1 MDHEN and CDR2 SYDVKM. The CDR3 has 13 residues. In DNA form, the CDR3 reads TGTGCCAGCTTTACAGGGGGCAGGCAGCCCCAGCATTTT. Its translation: CASFTGGRQPQHF.

The rearrangement joins TRBV7-8 to TRBJ2-7; TRBD2 matches 11 bases. J lost 6 bases, V lost 5 bases, and 6 bases had no gene match. The CDR3 totals 14 residues. Germline V gene sequence: CDR1 SGHVS, CDR2 FQNEAQ. As DNA, the CDR3 is TGTGCCAGCAGCCTACTAGCGGGAGACAGCGAGCAGTACTTC. Amino acid sequence: CASSLLAGDSEQYF.

V and J are TRBV7-9 and TRBJ1-2; TRBD1 might be the D (5 bases). The V and J ends lost 5 bases and 0 bases respectively, with 7 bases between them. This CDR3 region has 13 residues. Germline V gives CDR1 SEHNR, CDR2 FQNEAQ (reference sequence). The CDR3 coding sequence is TGTGCCAGCAGCCGACAGTCTAACTATGGCTACACCTTC. It encodes CASSRQSNYGYTF.

About this clone itself: The sample contains more than one DNA sequence encoding this CDR3. This chain links TRBV2 with TRBJ2-7; 8 positions match TRBD2. CDR1 SNHLY and CDR2 FYNNEI come from the germline V gene. The CDR3 is 15 residues long. V lost 2 bases to trimming and J lost 1 base; unmatched junction nucleotides: 4. CDR3 in amino acids: CASSELAGGSYEQYF. For the CDR3, the DNA is TGTGCCAGCAGTGAACTAGCGGGCGGGTCCTACGAGCAGTACTTC.

To note about this clone: The sample carries other DNA sequences with the same CDR3. The CDR3 bases are TGTGCCAGCAGTGAAGGCAGGACTAGCACAGATACGCAGTATTTT. This codes for CASSEGRTSTDTQYF. The chain carries TRBV25-1 and TRBJ2-3; D is possibly TRBD2 (5 bases). V was trimmed by 2 bases and J by 0 bases, leaving 9 bases between them. Looked up from germline, CDR1 is MGHDK and CDR2 is SYGVNS. The CDR3 is 15 residues long. Variable domain in full (rest from reference TRBV25-1 and TRBJ2-3): EADIYQTPRYLVIGTGKKITLECSQTMGHDKMYWYQQDPGMELHLIHYSYGVNSTEKGDLSSESTVSRIRTEHFPLTLESARPSHTSQYLCASSEGRTSTDTQYFGPGTRLTVL.

This sequence joins TRBV4-3 and TRBJ2-3; D might be TRBD1 or TRBD2, each matching 6 bases. The CDR3 loop spans 16 amino acids. V was cut by 0 bases and J by 5 bases, with 15 bases left in between. Germline V CDR1 and CDR2: LGHNA, YSLEER. Here the CDR3 reads CASSQDRAEGGDTQYF. Here the CDR3 DNA reads TGCGCCAGCAGCCAAGATCGGGCGGAGGGGGGAGATACGCAGTATTTT.

The count of this clone is one. The V call is TRBV27, the J call TRBJ2-3; D gene uncertain. V lost 7 bases, J lost 2 bases, and 22 bases lay in between. This CDR3 comprises 17 residues. CDR1 and CDR2 (germline): MNHEY, SMNVEV (reference sequence). CDR3 loop: CASTKGYSAPSTDTQYF. The CDR3 DNA reads as TGTGCCAGCACCAAGGGCTACTCCGCCCCGTCCACAGATACGCAGTATTTT.

This chain uses TRBV4-1 with TRBJ2-7; D might be TRBD1 (5 bases). Germline V gene sequence: CDR1 MGHRA, CDR2 YSYEKL. The CDR3 is 13 residues long. V lost 1 base to trimming and J lost 7 bases, with 11 bases between them. The CDR3 reads CASSQGGQREQYF. CDR3 DNA: TGCGCCAGCAGCCAAGGGGGCCAGCGAGAGCAGTACTTC.

This chain's CDR3 is CASSFITTGSGYTF. The CDR3 bases are TGTGCCAGCAGTTTCATCACGACAGGGAGTGGCTACACCTTC. The chain recombines TRBV28 with TRBJ1-2; 7 bases map to TRBD1. V gave up 3 bases and J gave up 7 bases; unmatched junction bases: 8. The CDR3 is 14 amino acids. Germline CDR1 reads MDHEN; CDR2 reads SYDVKM.

CDR3 DNA sequence: TGTGCCACCAGCAGGACATTAGGCGGTGGACAGCCCCAGCATTTT. Amino acid sequence: CATSRTLGGGQPQHF. The chain combines TRBV15 with TRBJ1-5; the D is unclear. The length of the CDR3 is 15 residues. Germline V gene data show CDR1 as LNHNV and CDR2 as YYDKDF (reference sequence). With 3 bases removed from V and 7 bases from J, the gap between germline ends came to 16 bases.

J is TRBJ2-5 and V is TRBV5-4, with D possibly matching TRBD1 (5 bases). Germline CDR1 is SGHNT and CDR2 is YYREEE (reference sequence). CDR3 length: 15 amino acids. With 0 bases removed from V and 4 bases from J, the gap between germline ends came to 13 bases. The CDR3 protein is CASSLAAGLGETQYF. Here the CDR3 DNA reads TGTGCCAGCAGCTTGGCCGCAGGGCTCGGAGAGACCCAGTACTTC. The complete variable domain, with remaining parts taken from reference TRBV5-4 and TRBJ2-5, reads ETGVTQSPTHLIKTRGQQVTLRCSSQSGHNTVSWYQQALGQGPQFIFQYYREEENGRGNFPPRFSGLQFPNYSSELNVNALELDDSALYLCASSLAAGLGETQYFGPGTRLLVL.

The chain is built from TRBV2 and TRBJ1-3; 9 bases are shared with TRBD1. After removal of 6 bases from V and 3 bases from J, the junction contained 6 bases not matched to a gene. CDR1 is SNHLY, CDR2 FYNNEI, per germline. The CDR3 is made up of 15 amino acids. The chain's CDR3 is CASSKGQGFGNTIYF. The CDR3 region has the DNA TGTGCCAGCAGCAAAGGACAGGGGTTTGGAAACACCATATATTTT. The whole variable domain, filled in from reference TRBV2 and TRBJ1-3, reads EPEVTQTPSHQVTQMGQEVILRCVPISNHLYFYWYRQILGQKVEFLVSFYNNEISEKSEIFDDQFSVERPDGSNFTLKIRSTKLEDSAMYFCASSKGQGFGNTIYFGEGSWLTVV.

The chain is built from TRBV19 and TRBJ1-5, with 9 bases matching TRBD1. Germline loops: CDR1 LNHDA, CDR2 SQIVND (reference sequence). V dropped 4 bases and J dropped 9; count of bases not matched to a gene: 7. The CDR3 has 14 residues. In nucleotides, the CDR3 is TGTGCCAGTAGTACTCGGGACAGGGTCACGCCCCAGCATTTT. Its protein product is CASSTRDRVTPQHF. Together with reference TRBV19 and TRBJ1-5, the CDR3 gives the full variable domain: DGGITQSPKYLFRKEGQNVTLSCEQNLNHDAMYWYRQDPGQGLRLIYYSQIVNDFQKGDIAEGYSVSREKKESFPLTVTSAQKNPTAFYLCASSTRDRVTPQHFGDGTRLSIL.

The chain employs TRBV5-1 and TRBJ2-5; 12 nucleotides agree with TRBD2. This CDR3 comprises 19 residues. CDR1 is SGHRS, CDR2 YFSETQ, per germline. V dropped 9 bases and J dropped 5; count of bases not matched to a gene: 23. This chain's CDR3 is CANALGQEETSGSRETQYF. For the CDR3, the DNA is TGCGCCAACGCTTTGGGGCAGGAGGAGACTAGCGGGAGTCGTGAGACCCAGTACTTC.

A few counts support this clone. The rearrangement uses TRBV19 and TRBJ1-5; the D gene is possibly TRBD1 (5 bases). V was cut by 4 bases and J by 0 bases, with 22 bases left in between. CDR3 length equals 19 residues. Germline CDR1 LNHDA, CDR2 SQIVND (reference sequence). The CDR3 DNA follows: TGTGCCAGTAGTAAGGGCCCTGGGACGCTCCTGAATAGCAATCAGCCCCAGCATTTT. Its protein is CASSKGPGTLLNSNQPQHF.

The CDR3 bases are TGTGCCAGCAGTCCCACGGGCTACACAAATGAGCAGTTCTTC. Translation gives CASSPTGYTNEQFF. The chain couples TRBV28 to TRBJ2-1; D is unresolved. CDR1 and CDR2 from the germline V gene are MDHEN and SYDVKM. The CDR3 has 14 amino acids. Trimming shortened V by 5 bases and J by 7 bases, and 15 bases separated the two germline ends.